The 23 T cell receptor beta chains presented below share a single source sample, sequenced in a study of blood T cell repertoires in COVID-19. The method was immunoSEQ multiplex PCR; TCRdb's version includes in-frame clones alone and lacks a portion of them. The profile shows tens of thousands of clones, 70% to 80% of them singletons. The sample was peripheral blood. Receptor source: a man aged 45 to 65 with active or convalescent COVID-19.

This clone was found a few times. The rearrangement joins TRBV30 to TRBJ2-7; 12 bases match TRBD2. CDR1 and CDR2 (germline): GTSNPN, SVGIG (reference sequence). J gave up 6 bases and V 2 bases, and 5 bases lay outside the gene matches. The CDR3 consists of 14 residues. CDR3 loop: CAWSLTSGGGEQYF. The DNA of the CDR3 is TGTGCCTGGAGTCTGACTAGCGGGGGAGGCGAGCAGTACTTC.

This chain connects TRBV7-9 to TRBJ2-1, with 16 positions matching TRBD2. Per germline, CDR1 SEHNR and CDR2 FQNEAQ (reference sequence). Germline trimming cut 11 bases from V and 5 bases from J; bases unmatched to any gene: 3. The CDR3 spans 14 residues. The CDR3 sequence: CARGTSGGDNEQFF. CDR3 bases: TGTGCCCGAGGGACTAGCGGGGGGGACAATGAGCAGTTCTTC.

CDR3 sequence reads: CASSHSYAGEGYTF. The CDR3 coding sequence is TGTGCCAGCAGCCACTCATATGCAGGGGAGGGCTACACCTTC. V usage is TRBV3-1 (or the pseudogene TRBV3-2) and J usage is TRBJ1-2; perhaps TRBD1 as D (6 bases). The CDR3 is made up of 14 amino acids. Trimming stripped 3 bases from V and 8 bases from J, with 16 bases between. Germline V gene data show CDR1 as LGHDT and CDR2 as YNNKEL (reference sequence).

The CDR3 protein is CASGLQPGQSTDTQYF. CDR3 in DNA: TGTGCTAGTGGTCTACAACCGGGACAGTCCACAGATACGCAGTATTTT. The chain uses TRBV12-5 and TRBJ2-3, with 7 bases aligning to TRBD1. The CDR3 is 16 residues long. Per germline, CDR1 LGHNT and CDR2 FRNRAP. The V and J ends lost 5 bases and 2 bases, in that order; junction bases with no gene match: 10.

The rearrangement uses TRBV18 and TRBJ2-2, with 7 bases matching TRBD2. Trimming at V came to 0 bases and at J to 6 bases, leaving 1 base not matched to a gene. The CDR3 runs to 14 residues. Germline V gene lookup returns CDR1 KGHSH and CDR2 LQKENI. The CDR3 reads CASSPPGGSGELFF. The CDR3 coding sequence is TGTGCCAGCTCACCACCGGGAGGGTCCGGGGAGCTGTTTTTT.

This clone appeared a single time. This chain connects TRBV7-2 to TRBJ2-4; tentatively, D is TRBD1 (5 bases). The CDR3 contains 14 residues. The germline V gene has CDR1 SGHTA and CDR2 FQGNSA. Trimming took off 2 bases at V and 1 base at J, with 6 bases between the two ends. The CDR3 loop reads CASSLKGAKNIQYF. Written as DNA, the CDR3 is TGTGCCAGCAGCTTAAAGGGGGCCAAAAACATTCAGTACTTC.

The J gene is TRBJ1-1, the V gene TRBV2; D is unclear. The CDR3 covers 14 residues. Deletions cut 4 bases from V and 5 bases from J, with 14 bases between. CDR1 and CDR2 from the germline V gene are SNHLY and FYNNEI. The CDR3 region has the DNA TGTGCCAGCAGTGCGGTCCAGGCGGGGACTGAAGCTTTCTTT. Its protein product is CASSAVQAGTEAFF.

This chain joins TRBV23-1 and TRBJ1-4; 9 positions agree with TRBD1. TRBV23-1 falls under the ORF class, with uncertain function. This CDR3 has 13 amino acids. CDR3 in amino acids: CLARTGVLEKLFF. The CDR3 nucleotides read TGCTTGGCAAGGACAGGGGTTTTAGAAAAACTGTTTTTT.

This chain uses TRBV7-2 with TRBJ1-1; D gene uncertain. This CDR3 has 15 residues. Between the trimmed V and J ends, which lost 4 bases and 5 bases, there was a span of 17 bases. Germline assignment: CDR1 SGHTA and CDR2 FQGNSA. The CDR3 is CASSSYLRIETEAFF. The DNA for the CDR3 is TGTGCCAGCAGCTCTTACCTCAGGATAGAGACTGAAGCTTTCTTT.

V and J are TRBV5-1 and TRBJ2-1, with 9 positions matching TRBD2. V trimming: 0 bases; J trimming: 10 bases; junction bases outside the gene matches: 5. CDR3 length equals 14 residues. Germline CDR1 SGHRS, CDR2 YFSETQ. The CDR3, as DNA: TGCGCCAGCAGCTTGGCCGTGACTAGCGGAGAGCAGTTCTTC. It translates to CASSLAVTSGEQFF.

The chain joins TRBV4-2 to TRBJ1-2; possibly TRBD1 for D (6 bases). CDR1 is LGHNA and CDR2 is YNFKEQ in the germline V gene. There are 15 residues in the CDR3. V was cut by 0 bases and J by 6 bases, with 14 bases left in between. The CDR3 DNA reads as TGTGCCAGCAGCCAAGAAACGGGGGGGGCTGATGGCTACACCTTC. Translating gives CASSQETGGADGYTF.

With regard to this clone: One end of the junction fails to match germline, which may point to a read error. The chain recombines TRBV10-3 with TRBJ1-1; TRBD1 aligns across 8 bases. Germline CDR1 reads ENHRY; CDR2 reads SYGVKD. The CDR3 has 15 residues. This CDR3 reads CAISKSGQGNTEAFF. In DNA, the CDR3 is TGTGCCATCAGTAAGTCAGGACAGGGGAACACTGAAGCTTTCTTT.

The V call is TRBV6-5, the J call TRBJ2-5, with 11 bases that match TRBD1. With V trimmed by 7 bases and J by 4 bases, 8 bases remained unmatched. The CDR3 length is 15 residues. Germline lookup yields CDR1 MNHEY and CDR2 SVGAGI. The CDR3 loop reads CASTRGGTGGETQYF. Here the CDR3 DNA reads TGTGCCAGCACCCGGGGGGGGACAGGGGGAGAGACCCAGTACTTC.

CDR3 DNA: TGTGCCACCCGTCCTCGGGATAACTATGGCTACACCTTC. Translation: CATRPRDNYGYTF. This sequence joins TRBV15 and TRBJ1-2, with unresolved D. This CDR3 has 13 residues. Germline values: CDR1 LNHNV, CDR2 YYDKDF (reference sequence). The V gene lost 8 bases and the J gene lost 1 base, with 11 bases spanning the gap. The full variable domain, its missing parts supplied by reference TRBV15 and TRBJ1-2, is DAMVIQNPRYQVTQFGKPVTLSCSQTLNHNVMYWYQQKSSQAPKLLFHYYDKDFNNEADTPDNFQSRRPNTSFCFLDIRSPGLGDTAMYLCATRPRDNYGYTFGSGTRLTVV.

This chain links TRBV7-2 with TRBJ2-3; 15 bases are a match to TRBD2. V gave up 5 bases and J gave up 5 bases; unmatched junction bases: 5. Germline loops: CDR1 SGHTA, CDR2 FQGNSA. There are 16 residues in the CDR3. CDR3 bases: TGTGCCAGCAGCCCAGGACTAGCGGGGGGGCAAGATACGCAGTATTTT. Amino acid sequence: CASSPGLAGGQDTQYF.

This sequence joins TRBV9 and TRBJ2-3, with 9 bases fitting TRBD2. Germline CDR1 and CDR2: SGDLS and YYNGEE. The CDR3 totals 16 residues. V was clipped by 4 bases and J by 8 bases; unmatched bases: 14. CDR3 region: CASSKSGGHSSGTQYF. The CDR3 DNA reads TGTGCCAGCAGCAAGAGCGGGGGGCATAGTTCCGGTACGCAGTATTTT.

This chain links TRBV5-8 with TRBJ1-5; TRBD1 agrees at 9 bases. CDR3 length: 13 amino acids. V trimming: 8 bases; J trimming: 4 bases; junction bases outside the gene matches: 4. Per the germline V gene, CDR1 is SGHTS and CDR2 is YDEGEE. CDR3 nucleotide sequence: TGTGCCAGTCCCGGGACAGGGAATCAGCCCCAGCATTTT. Its translation is CASPGTGNQPQHF.

The chain joins TRBV9 to TRBJ2-3; D may be TRBD2 (5 bases). Trimming shortened V by 0 bases and J by 2 bases, and 19 bases separated the two germline ends. This CDR3 has 18 amino acids. Germline V lookup: CDR1 SGDLS, CDR2 YYNGEE. The CDR3 sequence: CASSVEGRGKTPTDTQYF. The CDR3 DNA sequence: TGTGCCAGCAGCGTAGAAGGGAGAGGGAAGACCCCCACAGATACGCAGTATTTT.

The chain employs TRBV27 and TRBJ2-3, with 12 nucleotides matching TRBD2. Trimming cost V 5 bases and J 2 bases; bases outside gene matches: 5. The CDR3 consists of 16 residues. Germline V CDR1 and CDR2: MNHEY, SMNVEV (reference sequence). CDR3 sequence (DNA): TGTGCCAGCAGTCCCCTAGCGGGGGGGCCCACAGATACGCAGTATTTT. Translation: CASSPLAGGPTDTQYF.

The J gene is TRBJ2-5, the V gene TRBV30, with 10 bases aligning to TRBD1. The CDR3 consists of 14 residues. Germline V CDR1 and CDR2: GTSNPN, SVGIG (reference sequence). The J segment lost 4 bases and the V segment lost 2 bases, leaving 4 bases of the junction unmatched. The CDR3 spells CAWSWDRGRETQYF. CDR3 bases: TGTGCCTGGAGTTGGGACAGGGGCCGAGAGACCCAGTACTTC. Complete variable domain (other parts from reference TRBV30 and TRBJ2-5): SQTIHQWPATLVQPVGSPLSLECTVEGTSNPNLYWYRQAAGRGLQLLFYSVGIGQISSEVPQNLSASRPQDRQFILSSKKLLLSDSGFYLCAWSWDRGRETQYFGPGTRLLVL.

The chain uses TRBV27 and TRBJ1-4; 8 bases match TRBD1. Per the germline V gene, CDR1 is MNHEY and CDR2 is SMNVEV (reference sequence). V lost 1 base and J lost 7; bases outside the gene matches: 5. CDR3 length equals 15 residues. The CDR3: CASSLWTGQGEKLFF. In nucleotides, the CDR3 is TGTGCCAGCAGTTTATGGACAGGGCAGGGTGAAAAACTGTTTTTT. Looking up the rest from reference TRBV27 and TRBJ1-4 gives the full variable domain: EAQVTQNPRYLITVTGKKLTVTCSQNMNHEYMSWYRQDPGLGLRQIYYSMNVEVTDKGDVPEGYKVSRKEKRNFPLILESPSPNQTSLYFCASSLWTGQGEKLFFGSGTQLSVL.

The chain has TRBV5-1 and TRBJ2-3; D is undetermined. Germline lookup yields CDR1 SGHRS and CDR2 YFSETQ. The CDR3 sequence is 14 residues long. V was shortened by 2 bases and J by 4 bases, with 11 bases between the two germline ends. The DNA of the CDR3 is TGCGCCAGCAGCTTAGTGGGCGTTTCAGATACGCAGTATTTT. This gives the protein CASSLVGVSDTQYF.

The chain is built from TRBV27 and TRBJ1-5; possibly TRBD1 for D (5 bases). CDR1 is MNHEY, CDR2 SMNVEV, per germline (reference sequence). The CDR3 is made up of 16 amino acids. Trimming left V 0 bases short and J 4 bases short, with 13 bases between. The CDR3 DNA follows: TGTGCCAGCAGTTTATCGGCAGGGAGGATAAATCAGCCCCAGCATTTT. Translation gives CASSLSAGRINQPQHF.